This T cell receptor (beta chain) was identified during a study of regulatory T cells in long-lasting Graves disease. To make TCR beta libraries, researchers used iRepertoire HTBI primers and Arm-PCR of CDR3 regions. TCRdb fed the multiplex PCR reads into MiXCR, producing one record per CDR3 protein. The sample includes 600,000 to 650,000 distinct CDR3 sequences, less than 20% of them seen just once. Time point noted: newly diagnosed GD, antithyroid drugs for less than 3 months. From RNA extracted from PBMCs, the TCR library was made. This clonotype was recorded at least ten times. CDR1 and CDR2 from the germline V gene are MDHEN and SYDVKM. Trimming took off 6 bases at V and 1 base at J, with 16 bases between the two ends. The CDR3 runs 16 residues. These sequences were also reported in another study, on T cells in Graves' hyperthyroidism and ophthalmopathy.

This chain joins TRBV28 and TRBJ1-3; D not certain. Sequences were derived from peripheral blood mononuclear cells (PBMCs), sampled at new diagnosis, from a patient treated with antithyroid drugs. The TCR comes from a woman in her thirties with Graves disease. The CDR3 nucleotides read TGTGCCAGCAGGACCGCCCAGGTGGCATCTGGAAACACCATATATTTT. It is translated as CASRTAQVASGNTIYF.